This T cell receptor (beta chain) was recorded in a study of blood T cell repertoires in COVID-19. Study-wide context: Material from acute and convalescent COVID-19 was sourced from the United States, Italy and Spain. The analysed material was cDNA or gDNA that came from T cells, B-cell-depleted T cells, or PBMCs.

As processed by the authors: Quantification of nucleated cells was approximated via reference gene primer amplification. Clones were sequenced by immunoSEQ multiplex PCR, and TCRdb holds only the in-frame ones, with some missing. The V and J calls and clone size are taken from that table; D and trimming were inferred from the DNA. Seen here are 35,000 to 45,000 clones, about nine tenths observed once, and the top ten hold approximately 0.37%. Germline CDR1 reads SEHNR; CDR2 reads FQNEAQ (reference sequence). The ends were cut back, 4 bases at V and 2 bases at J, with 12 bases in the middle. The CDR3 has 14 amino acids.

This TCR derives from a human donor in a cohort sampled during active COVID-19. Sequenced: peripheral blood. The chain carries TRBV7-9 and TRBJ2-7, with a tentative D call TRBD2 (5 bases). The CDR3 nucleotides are TGTGCCAGCAGCTACCAACTAGTCCCCTACGAGCAGTACTTC. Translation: CASSYQLVPYEQYF.